This T cell receptor (beta chain) was identified during a study of neurological immune-mediated disorders. TCRdb re-analysed the 5' RACE reads in MiXCR, keeping a single row per CDR3 protein. The table includes about 66,000 distinct CDR3 sequences, 4.5% to 5.5% detected once. Ten or more counts support this clonotype. Its matching antigen is unknown. CDR1 is LGHDT, CDR2 YNNKEL, per germline (reference sequence). The CDR3 consists of 12 residues. V was shortened by 1 base and J by 5 bases, with 6 bases between the two germline ends. General study points: No CDR3 amino acid sequences recurred among expanded clones across subjects, suggesting private repertoires in all groups.

The TCR comes from a man aged 25-40 years with multiple sclerosis. The sample was PBMCs. The rearrangement uses TRBV3-1 and TRBJ2-7, with no clear D. CDR3: CASSQAGNEQYF. In DNA form, the CDR3 reads TGTGCCAGCAGCCAAGCGGGTAACGAGCAGTACTTC.